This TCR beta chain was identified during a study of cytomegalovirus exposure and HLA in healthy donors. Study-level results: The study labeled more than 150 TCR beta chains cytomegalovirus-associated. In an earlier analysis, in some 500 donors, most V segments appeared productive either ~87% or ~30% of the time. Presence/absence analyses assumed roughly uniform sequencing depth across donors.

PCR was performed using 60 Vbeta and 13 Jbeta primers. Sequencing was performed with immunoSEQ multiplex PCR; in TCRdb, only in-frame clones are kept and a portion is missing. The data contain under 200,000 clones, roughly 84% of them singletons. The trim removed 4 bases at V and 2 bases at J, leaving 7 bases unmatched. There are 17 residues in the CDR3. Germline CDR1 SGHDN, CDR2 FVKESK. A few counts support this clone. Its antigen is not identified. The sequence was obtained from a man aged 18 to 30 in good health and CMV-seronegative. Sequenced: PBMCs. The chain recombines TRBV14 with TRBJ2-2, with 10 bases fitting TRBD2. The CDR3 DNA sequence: TGTGCCAGCAGCCTCAAAAGGACTAGCGGTAACACCGGGGAGCTGTTTTTT. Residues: CASSLKRTSGNTGELFF.